These T cell receptor beta chains were read from a single sample in a study of cytomegalovirus exposure and HLA in healthy donors. Using immunoSEQ multiplex PCR, the repertoire was profiled, and TCRdb retains in-frame clones only, with some absent. The data hold some 110,000 clones, with 55% to 75% observed a single time. Sequenced input: PBMCs. The receptors come from a woman aged 40 to 55 in good health and CMV-seropositive. Both conserved end residues are part of each CDR3. A D gene is named only where the DNA matches it firmly. Some rows have no size entry. The others give once, few or many, or a class for an expanded clone.

clone_size j_call v_call d_call cdr3_nt cdr3_aa
NA TRBJ1-1 TRBV27 NA TGTGCCAGCAGTTTCGTTCGAGGCTTCATGAACACTGAAGCTTTCTTT CASSFVRGFMNTEAFF
NA TRBJ2-7 TRBV6-5 TRBD1 TGTGCCAGCAGTCGACAGGGACAGGGGGCAAACGAGCAGTACTTC CASSRQGQGANEQYF
NA TRBJ1-2 TRBV7-2 TRBD1 TGTGCCAGCATCGACAGGGATCGTAACTATGGCTACACCTTC CASIDRDRNYGYTF
NA TRBJ1-1 TRBV12-5 NA TGTGCTAGTGGTTGGGGGACATCGAACACTGAAGCTTTCTTT CASGWGTSNTEAFF
NA TRBJ2-2 TRBV28 NA TGTGCCAGCAGATCCTATCGCACCGGGGAGCTGTTTTTT CASRSYRTGELFF
once TRBJ2-3 TRBV7-9 TRBD1 TGTGCCAGCAGGACAGGGAGCGCAGATACGCAGTATTTT CASRTGSADTQYF
NA TRBJ2-7 TRBV9 TRBD2 TGTGCCAGCAGCGCCGGGACTAGCGGGAGTAAGGAGCAGTACTTC CASSAGTSGSKEQYF
NA TRBJ2-7 TRBV11-2 NA TGTGCCAGCAGCCCGGAGAGCTCCTACGAGCAGTACTTC CASSPESSYEQYF
few TRBJ2-1 TRBV7-2 NA TGTGCCAGCAGCGCTAAGGGCCTAGCGCCTTCCAATGAGCAGTTCTTC CASSAKGLAPSNEQFF
NA TRBJ1-2 TRBV30 NA TGTGCCTGGGGGAGGCGGCGCCTATCTAACTATGGCTACACCTTC CAWGRRRLSNYGYTF
NA TRBJ2-7 TRBV9 TRBD1 TGTGCCAGCAGCGATGGAGTGGGACAGTCCACCTACGAGCAGTACTTC CASSDGVGQSTYEQYF
NA TRBJ2-1 TRBV25-1 TRBD2 TGTGCCAGCAGTGGGATAGCGGGAACTTCATGGGTCCCGGGGTTCTTC CASSGIAGTSWVPGFF
NA TRBJ2-2 TRBV4-3 TRBD2 TGCGCCAGCAGCCAAGATTTTGGACTAGCGGGATCGCACACCGGGGAGCTGTTTTTT CASSQDFGLAGSHTGELFF
NA TRBJ2-2 TRBV11-2 NA TGTGCCAGCAGCTCGAGCGGGCTGAACACCGGGGAGCTGTTTTTT CASSSSGLNTGELFF
NA TRBJ2-7 TRBV19 TRBD2 TGTGCCAGTAGTATAACCCATAGCGGGAGGGGAGAGCAGTACTTC CASSITHSGRGEQYF
few TRBJ1-4 TRBV9 NA TGTGCCAGCAGCGTAGCCCCTACAGGATATGAAAAACTGTTTTTT CASSVAPTGYEKLFF
NA TRBJ2-6 TRBV5-1 NA TGCGCCAGCAGCTCCCTTGGAGCGGTAGACTCTGGGGCCAACGTCCTGACTTTC CASSSLGAVDSGANVLTF
NA TRBJ2-7 TRBV14 NA TGTGCCAGCAGTTTTACCCAAAGGGCGGGGCAGTACTTC CASSFTQRAGQYF
NA TRBJ2-5 TRBV6-4 TRBD2 TGTGCCAGCAGTGAAAAAGCGGGAGGGCAAGAGACCCAGTACTTC CASSEKAGGQETQYF
NA TRBJ2-2 TRBV6-1 NA TGTGCCAGCAGTGTAATATCCGACACCGGGGAGCTGTTTTTT CASSVISDTGELFF
NA TRBJ2-3 TRBV30 NA TGTGCCTGGAGCCCCGTTCGGGGGACAGATACGCAGTATTTT CAWSPVRGTDTQYF
NA TRBJ1-1 TRBV7-3 TRBD1 TGTGCCAGCAGCCCAGGGGGAGGCGACACTGAAGCTTTCTTT CASSPGGGDTEAFF
NA TRBJ2-7 TRBV5-5 TRBD1 TGTGCCAGCGGGACAGGGGCCTACGAGCAGTACTTC CASGTGAYEQYF
NA TRBJ2-1 TRBV9 NA TGTGCCAGCAGCGTAGGAGGGCAGGCGGGCCGGGGCAATGAGCAGTTCTTC CASSVGGQAGRGNEQFF
NA TRBJ1-1 TRBV27 NA TGTGCCAGCAGTTTCGGACAGAACACTGAAGCTTTCTTT CASSFGQNTEAFF
NA TRBJ1-2 TRBV28 NA TGTGCCAGCAGTAATCAGGGGACGCCCATCGGCTACACCTTC CASSNQGTPIGYTF
NA TRBJ1-1 TRBV5-1 NA TGCGCCAGCAGCTTGGTGACAGCGAACACTGAAGCTTTCTTT CASSLVTANTEAFF
few TRBJ2-2 TRBV28 NA TGTGCCAGTAAGACCGGGACTGCGAACACCGGGGAGCTGTTTTTT CASKTGTANTGELFF
NA TRBJ1-4 TRBV29-1 TRBD1 TGCAGCGTTGTTATAGGTCGGCAGGGGGCTAATGAAAAACTGTTTTTT CSVVIGRQGANEKLFF
NA TRBJ2-1 TRBV9 NA TGTGCCAGCAGCGCCTTTTGGGCACCAGGAAGGATCAATGAGCAGTTCTTC CASSAFWAPGRINEQFF
NA TRBJ1-2 TRBV29-1 NA TGCAGCGTTGAAAAGGAAGGGGATTTCTATGGCTACACCTTC CSVEKEGDFYGYTF
NA TRBJ1-4 TRBV30 NA TGTGCCTGGGCAGGAGGATGGTATGAAAAACTGTTTTTT CAWAGGWYEKLFF
NA TRBJ2-7 TRBV7-9 TRBD2 TGTGCCAGCAGCTTAGCGCGGGAGGGCCGCTACGAGCAGTACTTC CASSLAREGRYEQYF
NA TRBJ2-2 TRBV19 NA TGTGCCAGTCGGTGGACCGGGGAGCTGTTTTTT CASRWTGELFF
NA TRBJ2-7 TRBV27 TRBD1 TGTGCCAGCAGTTCTCCGGGACAGTCCTACGAGCAGTACTTC CASSSPGQSYEQYF
few TRBJ2-7 TRBV2 TRBD1 TGTGCCAGCAGTGAAGAGGTAGGGACAGCCTACGAGCAGTACTTC CASSEEVGTAYEQYF
NA TRBJ2-1 TRBV4-1 NA TGCGCCAGCCGAACAGACAGCTCCTACAATGAGCAGTTCTTC CASRTDSSYNEQFF
NA TRBJ1-2 TRBV5-4 NA TGTGCCAGCAGCTCCAGCTATGGCTACACCTTC CASSSSYGYTF
NA TRBJ2-3 TRBV19 TRBD2 TGTGCCAGTAGTCCTGGGGGGCTAGCGGGCGCAGATACGCAGTATTTT CASSPGGLAGADTQYF
NA TRBJ1-2 TRBV6-5 NA TGTGCCAGCAGCCCGGGTCTCTATGGCTACACCTTC CASSPGLYGYTF
few TRBJ1-1 TRBV18 NA TGTGCCAGCTCACTAGGGGGTGTGAACACTGAAGCTTTCTTT CASSLGGVNTEAFF
NA TRBJ2-3 TRBV13 NA TGTGCCAGCAGCTCTGACAGATTCTACCGCACAGATACGCAGTATTTT CASSSDRFYRTDTQYF
NA TRBJ2-3 TRBV7-9 NA TGTGCCAGCAGCCCAACGGGGGATACTAGCACAGATACGCAGTATTTT CASSPTGDTSTDTQYF
NA TRBJ2-1 TRBV7-8 TRBD2 TGTGCCAGCAGCTCTCCGGTGGGGCTAGCGGGTGAGCAGTTCTTC CASSSPVGLAGEQFF
NA TRBJ2-7 TRBV5-4 TRBD1 TGTGCCAGCAGCGACCCCGGGACAGGACCCCTGGAGCAGTACTTC CASSDPGTGPLEQYF
NA TRBJ2-7 TRBV18 TRBD2 TGTGCCAGCTCTGCACCGGGACTAGCGGGAGGAGGAACCTACGAGCAGTACTTC CASSAPGLAGGGTYEQYF
NA TRBJ2-1 TRBV7-3 TRBD2 TGTGCCAGCAGTACCTGGACTAGCGGACACAATGAGCAGTTCTTC CASSTWTSGHNEQFF
few TRBJ2-1 TRBV5-6 NA TGTGCCAGCAGCTTGATATCTGCCGCAGGGCATTTGTACAATGAGCAGTTCTTC CASSLISAAGHLYNEQFF
NA TRBJ2-5 TRBV7-3 TRBD1 TGTGCCAGCAGCCCTACCGGGACAGCGCAAGAGACCCAGTACTTC CASSPTGTAQETQYF
few TRBJ2-2 TRBV7-2 TRBD2 TGTGCCAGCGGGGCGCTAGCGGGAGTGGCGAACACCGGGGAGCTGTTTTTT CASGALAGVANTGELFF
NA TRBJ2-6 TRBV4-1 NA TGCGCCGGCAGCCCACCGGGCTCTGGGGCCAACGTCCTGACTTTC CAGSPPGSGANVLTF
NA TRBJ1-2 TRBV15 TRBD1 TGTGCCACCAGCAACCGACAGGGGAATAGGGGCTACACCTTC CATSNRQGNRGYTF